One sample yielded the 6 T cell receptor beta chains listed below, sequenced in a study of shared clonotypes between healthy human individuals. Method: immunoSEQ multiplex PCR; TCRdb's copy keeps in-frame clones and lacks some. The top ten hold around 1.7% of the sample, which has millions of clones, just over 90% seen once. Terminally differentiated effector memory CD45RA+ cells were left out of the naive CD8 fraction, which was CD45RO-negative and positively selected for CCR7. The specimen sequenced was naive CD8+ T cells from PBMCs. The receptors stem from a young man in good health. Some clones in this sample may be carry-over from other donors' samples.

CDR3 sequence reads: CASSYRTGTMNTEAFF. DNA for the CDR3: TGTGCCAGCAGTTACCGGACAGGGACCATGAACACTGAAGCTTTCTTT. V is TRBV7-2 and J is TRBJ1-1; 8 bases align to TRBD1. CDR1 SGHTA and CDR2 FQGNSA come from the germline V gene. This CDR3 contains 16 residues. Trimming at V came to 6 bases and at J to 0 bases, leaving 9 bases not matched to a gene. Variable domain in full (rest from reference TRBV7-2 and TRBJ1-1): GAGVSQSPSNKVTEKGKDVELRCDPISGHTALYWYRQSLGQGLEFLIYFQGNSAPDKSGLPSDRFSAERTGGSVSTLTIQRTQQEDSAVYLCASSYRTGTMNTEAFFGQGTRLTVV.

The CDR3 nucleotides read TGTGCCAGCAAGACTAGCGGCTCCTCCTACGAGCAGTACTTC. Translating gives CASKTSGSSYEQYF. The V gene is TRBV27, the J gene TRBJ2-7; the match to TRBD2 covers 9 bases. The CDR3 has 14 residues. After removal of 7 bases from V and 0 bases from J, the junction contained 4 bases not matched to a gene. Germline-derived CDR1 and CDR2 are MNHEY and SMNVEV (reference sequence).

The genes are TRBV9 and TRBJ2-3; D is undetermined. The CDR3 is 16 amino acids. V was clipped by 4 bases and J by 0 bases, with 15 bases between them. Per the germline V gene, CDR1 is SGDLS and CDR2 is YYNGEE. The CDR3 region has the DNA TGTGCCAGCAGCCCGTCCCCTACTTTTAGCACAGATACGCAGTATTTT. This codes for CASSPSPTFSTDTQYF. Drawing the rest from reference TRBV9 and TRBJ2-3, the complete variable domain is DSGVTQTPKHLITATGQRVTLRCSPRSGDLSVYWYQQSLDQGLQFLIQYYNGEERAKGNILERFSAQQFPDLHSELNLSSLELGDSALYFCASSPSPTFSTDTQYFGPGTRLTVL.

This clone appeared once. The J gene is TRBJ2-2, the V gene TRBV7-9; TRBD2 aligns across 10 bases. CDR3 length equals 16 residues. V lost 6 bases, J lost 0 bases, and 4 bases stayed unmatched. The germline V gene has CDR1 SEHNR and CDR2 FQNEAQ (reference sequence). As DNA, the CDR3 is TGTGCCAGCAGACCAGGACTAGCGGCGAACACCGGGGAGCTGTTTTTT. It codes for CASRPGLAANTGELFF. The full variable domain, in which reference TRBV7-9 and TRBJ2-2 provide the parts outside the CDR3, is DTGVSQNPRHKITKRGQNVTFRCDPISEHNRLYWYRQTLGQGPEFLTYFQNEAQLEKSRLLSDRFSAERPKGSFSTLEIQRTEQGDSAMYLCASRPGLAANTGELFFGEGSRLTVL.

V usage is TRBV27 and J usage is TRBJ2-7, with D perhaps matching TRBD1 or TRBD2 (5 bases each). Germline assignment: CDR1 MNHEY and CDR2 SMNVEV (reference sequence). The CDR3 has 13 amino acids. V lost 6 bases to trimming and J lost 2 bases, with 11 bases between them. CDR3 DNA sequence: TGTGCCAGCAGCTGGGACGGAGCCTACGAGCAGTACTTC. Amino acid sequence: CASSWDGAYEQYF.

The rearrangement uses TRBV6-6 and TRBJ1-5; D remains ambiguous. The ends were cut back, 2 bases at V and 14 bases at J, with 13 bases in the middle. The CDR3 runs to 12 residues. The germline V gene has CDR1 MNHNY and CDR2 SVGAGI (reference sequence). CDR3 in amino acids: CASSYRAPLKHF. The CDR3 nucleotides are TGTGCCAGCAGTTACAGGGCCCCGTTGAAGCATTTT.